The 26 T cell receptor beta chains in this list originate from one sample, sequenced in a study of CD8 T cells in ankylosing spondylitis. From the 5' RACE reads, TCRdb called clonotypes with MiXCR, one entry per CDR3 protein. Of some 300,000 distinct CDR3 sequences in the sample, less than 25% are singletons; the top ten hold about 4%. The specimen was blood, either unsorted or a sorted T cell fraction (not recorded which). All receptors derive from a female donor with ankylosing spondylitis or in good health (not recorded which).

This clonotype was observed a handful of times. J is TRBJ2-3 and V is TRBV20-1; D uncertain. The CDR3 covers 17 residues. The V gene lost 1 base and the J gene lost 2 bases, with 19 bases spanning the gap. The germline CDR1 and CDR2 sequences are DFQATT and SNEGSKA (reference sequence). Written as DNA, the CDR3 is TGCAGTGCTAGAGCTCCTCTTGGAGTGATCATCACAGATACGCAGTATTTT. Translating it yields CSARAPLGVIITDTQYF.

This clonotype has ten or more counts. The chain couples TRBV7-9 to TRBJ2-1, with 7 bases identical to TRBD1. J gave up 4 bases and V 5 bases, and 11 bases lay outside the gene matches. Germline CDR1 reads SEHNR; CDR2 reads FQNEAQ (reference sequence). The CDR3 contains 16 residues. Written as DNA, the CDR3 is TGTGCCAGCAGCACCTACCTCCAGGGGGATTACAATGAGCAGTTCTTC. The encoded protein is CASSTYLQGDYNEQFF.

J is TRBJ2-7 and V is TRBV29-1; possibly TRBD1 for D (6 bases). This CDR3 spans 13 amino acids. The V gene lost 4 bases and the J gene lost 2 bases, with 12 bases spanning the gap. Germline V gene sequence: CDR1 SQVTM, CDR2 ANQGSEA. CDR3 DNA sequence: TGCAGCGTTGCACAGACAGGAGCCTACGAGCAGTACTTC. The encoded protein is CSVAQTGAYEQYF.

This clonotype appeared a few times. The chain links TRBV19 to TRBJ1-5; no clear D gene. Germline CDR1 and CDR2: LNHDA and SQIVND (reference sequence). V was trimmed by 7 bases and J by 4 bases, leaving 11 bases between them. This CDR3 is 13 amino acids long. The CDR3 sequence: CASTARLNQPQHF. CDR3 sequence (DNA): TGTGCCAGTACGGCGCGTCTGAATCAGCCCCAGCATTTT.

V and J are TRBV19 and TRBJ2-1; D is perhaps TRBD1 (5 bases). Per germline, CDR1 LNHDA and CDR2 SQIVND (reference sequence). This CDR3 spans 17 amino acids. Trimming took off 1 base at V and 8 bases at J, with 21 bases between the two ends. CDR3 amino acids: CASSIVPSLTGQDEQFF. The CDR3 DNA reads as TGTGCCAGTAGTATAGTCCCTTCGTTAACAGGCCAAGATGAGCAGTTCTTC.

This clonotype was detected a few times. The chain links TRBV5-1 to TRBJ1-5; TRBD1 aligns across 7 bases. CDR1 and CDR2 (germline): SGHRS, YFSETQ. This CDR3 is 16 amino acids long. Trimming took 1 base from V and 0 from J; bases not matched to a gene: 4. Written as DNA, the CDR3 is TGCGCCAGCAGCTTGACAGGGGACCATAGCAATCAGCCCCAGCATTTT. It codes for CASSLTGDHSNQPQHF.

The chain is built from TRBV7-8 and TRBJ2-5; D unclear. V lost 1 base to trimming and J lost 4 bases, with 10 bases between them. In germline, CDR1 is SGHVS, CDR2 FQNEAQ. CDR3 size: 14 residues. CDR3 bases: TGTGCCAGCAGCTTAGGGGCGTCCCGAGAGACCCAGTACTTC. This codes for CASSLGASRETQYF.

The chain carries TRBV13 and TRBJ2-3, with TRBD2 identical over 13 bases. This CDR3 is 16 amino acids long. Germline CDR1 is PRHDT and CDR2 is FYEKMQ (reference sequence). With 5 bases clipped from V and 6 bases from J, the junction kept 8 bases outside the gene matches. The CDR3 coding sequence is TGTGCCAGCAGCGTACGGACTAGCGGGAGTTTTGATACGCAGTATTTT. Translation gives CASSVRTSGSFDTQYF.

CDR3 in DNA: TGTGCCATCAGTGAGGCCACGGGGAGGGGAGCCAAAAACATTCAGTACTTC. Its translation is CAISEATGRGAKNIQYF. The J gene is TRBJ2-4, the V gene TRBV10-3; 7 bases map to TRBD2. This CDR3 is built from 17 residues. V gave up 2 bases and J gave up 0 bases; unmatched junction bases: 7. CDR1 is ENHRY and CDR2 is SYGVKD in the germline V gene.

This clonotype was counted between two and nine times. The chain joins TRBV9 to TRBJ2-1; tentative D call: TRBD2 (6 bases). This CDR3 has 15 amino acids. Deletions cut 0 bases from V and 7 bases from J, with 14 bases between. Germline V CDR1 and CDR2: SGDLS, YYNGEE. The DNA for the CDR3 is TGTGCCAGCAGCGTAGTACTCGGGGGATGGAATGAGCAGTTCTTC. It codes for CASSVVLGGWNEQFF. Together with reference TRBV9 and TRBJ2-1, the CDR3 gives the full variable domain: DSGVTQTPKHLITATGQRVTLRCSPRSGDLSVYWYQQSLDQGLQFLIQYYNGEERAKGNILERFSAQQFPDLHSELNLSSLELGDSALYFCASSVVLGGWNEQFFGPGTRLTVL.

The table lists this clonotype with a count of one. The J gene is TRBJ2-3, the V gene TRBV9, with D unresolved. Germline CDR1 reads SGDLS; CDR2 reads YYNGEE. The CDR3 is 14 amino acids. V shed 0 bases and J shed 2 bases, with 7 bases lying between them. In DNA form, the CDR3 reads TGTGCCAGCAGCGTAGTGCTGCACACAGATACGCAGTATTTT. This sequence encodes CASSVVLHTDTQYF.

This rearrangement joins TRBV5-1 to TRBJ1-2; D gene ambiguous. This CDR3 has 15 residues. Per the germline V gene, CDR1 is SGHRS and CDR2 is YFSETQ. Trimming took 3 bases from V and 3 from J, leaving 15 bases between them. This chain's CDR3 is CASSSPTKGDYGYTF. The CDR3, as DNA: TGCGCCAGCAGCTCGCCAACGAAGGGAGACTATGGCTACACCTTC.

The chain employs TRBV7-2 and TRBJ1-6; TRBD1 is a possible D gene (6 bases). CDR1 and CDR2 from the germline V gene are SGHTA and FQGNSA. The V and J ends lost 2 bases and 6 bases respectively, with 8 bases between them. The CDR3 is made up of 14 amino acids. CDR3 coding DNA: TGTGCCAGCAGCTTACAGGGGCGTAATTCACCCCTCCACTTT. This translates into CASSLQGRNSPLHF.

The table lists this clonotype with a few counts. This chain links TRBV20-1 with TRBJ2-5; the D is unclear. CDR3 length: 10 amino acids. Trimming left V 3 bases short and J 5 bases short, with 4 bases between. Germline V gene sequence: CDR1 DFQATT, CDR2 SNEGSKA (reference sequence). CDR3 loop: CSASIETQYF. The DNA of the CDR3 is TGCAGTGCTAGCATTGAGACCCAGTACTTC.

This chain uses TRBV7-9 with TRBJ1-2, with TRBD1 as a possible D gene (6 bases). V was pared by 5 bases and J by 4 bases, with 20 bases between. The germline V gene has CDR1 SEHNR and CDR2 FQNEAQ (reference sequence). This CDR3 comprises 16 residues. The CDR3 protein is CASSPLRGTRGYGYTF. The CDR3 nucleotides are TGTGCCAGCAGCCCATTGAGGGGGACTAGGGGCTATGGCTACACCTTC.

The sample holds a few counts of this clonotype. The chain carries TRBV5-1 and TRBJ2-2; no firm D call. Deletions cut 0 bases from V and 1 base from J, with 7 bases between. Germline assignment: CDR1 SGHRS and CDR2 YFSETQ. CDR3 length: 15 amino acids. CDR3 amino acids: CASSLVGQNTGELFF. CDR3 bases: TGCGCCAGCAGCTTGGTTGGGCAGAACACCGGGGAGCTGTTTTTT. The complete variable domain, with remaining parts taken from reference TRBV5-1 and TRBJ2-2, reads KAGVTQTPRYLIKTRGQQVTLSCSPISGHRSVSWYQQTPGQGLQFLFEYFSETQRNKGNFPGRFSGRQFSNSRSEMNVSTLELGDSALYLCASSLVGQNTGELFFGEGSRLTVL.

The rearrangement links TRBV10-3 to TRBJ2-4; TRBD2 is a possible D gene (7 bases). The length of the CDR3 is 19 residues. From germline, CDR1 is ENHRY and CDR2 SYGVKD. V was shortened by 0 bases and J by 4 bases, with 22 bases between the two germline ends. The CDR3 nucleotides read TGTGCCATCAGTGAGTCTGGGGCGGGGGCGACGGAGGGAAAAAACATTCAGTACTTC. This codes for CAISESGAGATEGKNIQYF.

This clonotype has at least ten counts. The chain recombines TRBV20-1 with TRBJ1-2; 8 bases are a match to TRBD1. The CDR3 loop spans 14 amino acids. J lost 2 bases, V lost 3 bases, and 5 bases had no gene match. Germline loops: CDR1 DFQATT, CDR2 SNEGSKA (reference sequence). CDR3: CSARTGELNYGYTF. The CDR3 coding sequence is TGCAGTGCTAGGACAGGGGAACTGAACTATGGCTACACCTTC.

This clonotype was seen a single time. This rearrangement joins TRBV3-1 to TRBJ2-7; no clear D. Germline V CDR1 and CDR2: LGHDT, YNNKEL (reference sequence). CDR3 size: 13 residues. V lost 0 bases and J 5 bases, leaving 8 bases between the germline ends. The CDR3 DNA is TGTGCCAGCAGCCAAGAGAGCCGGGACGAGCAGTACTTC. Translated: CASSQESRDEQYF.

This clonotype was recorded at least ten times. The V call is TRBV6-1, the J call TRBJ2-1, with TRBD2 as a possible D gene (5 bases). The CDR3 runs 15 residues. Trimming took 5 bases from V and 5 from J, leaving 16 bases between them. CDR1 and CDR2 from the germline V gene are MNHNS and SASEGT. The CDR3 bases are TGTGCCAGCAGTCGGGGTCCAGCGGTTAACAATGAGCAGTTCTTC. This translates into CASSRGPAVNNEQFF.

This clonotype was seen at least ten times. The chain carries TRBV6-1 and TRBJ2-3; possible D gene TRBD2, 5 bases. From germline, CDR1 is MNHNS and CDR2 SASEGT. CDR3 size: 16 residues. Trimming took 7 bases from V and 1 from J, leaving 18 bases between them. The CDR3 region has the DNA TGTGCCAGCACCCCCCGGCGGGTAGCTGGCACAGATACGCAGTATTTT. This encodes CASTPRRVAGTDTQYF.

This clonotype came up many times. CDR3 sequence: CSARSGLSYEQYF. Written as DNA, the CDR3 is TGCAGCGCCCGTAGCGGGCTCTCCTACGAGCAGTACTTC. The rearrangement uses TRBV29-1 and TRBJ2-7; 7 bases agree with TRBD2. CDR1 and CDR2 (germline): SQVTM, ANQGSEA. The J segment lost 0 bases and the V segment lost 7 bases, leaving 6 bases of the junction unmatched. The CDR3 covers 13 residues.

The chain links TRBV20-1 to TRBJ2-1; the D gene could be TRBD1 or TRBD2 (6 bases each). V was clipped by 0 bases and J by 7 bases, with 16 bases between them. This CDR3 spans 15 amino acids. CDR1 DFQATT and CDR2 SNEGSKA come from the germline V gene (reference sequence). The CDR3 sequence: CSARDQRGRYNEQFF. CDR3 coding DNA: TGCAGTGCTAGAGATCAAAGGGGGAGGTATAATGAGCAGTTCTTC.

V is TRBV7-2 and J is TRBJ2-1; 15 bases are shared with TRBD2. The germline CDR1 and CDR2 sequences are SGHTA and FQGNSA. The CDR3 is made up of 16 amino acids. After removal of 5 bases from V and 8 bases from J, the junction contained 7 bases not matched to a gene. This chain's CDR3 is CASSPGLAGGPYEQFF. CDR3 DNA: TGTGCCAGCAGCCCCGGACTAGCGGGAGGGCCGTATGAGCAGTTCTTC.

The CDR3 spells CASSPFGQGWDDEQYF. The DNA for the CDR3 is TGCGCCAGCAGCCCGTTCGGGCAGGGGTGGGACGACGAGCAGTACTTC. The rearrangement links TRBV5-1 to TRBJ2-7, with D maybe TRBD1 (6 bases). The CDR3 consists of 16 residues. The germline CDR1 and CDR2 sequences are SGHRS and YFSETQ. V lost 4 bases, J lost 5 bases, and 22 bases lay in between.

In its sample, this clonotype was seen a few times. This chain joins TRBV5-5 and TRBJ1-6; D is perhaps TRBD1 (5 bases). Trimming took off 0 bases at V and 6 bases at J, with 10 bases between the two ends. This CDR3 spans 15 amino acids. Germline CDR1 reads SGHKS; CDR2 reads YYEKEE (reference sequence). CDR3 nucleotide sequence: TGTGCCAGCAGCTTGGAGCCAGGGAGTAATTCACCCCTCCACTTT. It translates to CASSLEPGSNSPLHF.